The 15 T cell receptor beta chains below come from one sample, sequenced in a study of blood T cell repertoires in COVID-19. Measured with immunoSEQ multiplex PCR; TCRdb has only the in-frame clones, and not every one. This table has tens of thousands of clones, 70% to 90% appearing once. The specimen sequenced was peripheral blood. These receptors were collected from a middle-aged man with acute or convalescent COVID-19.

The chain has TRBV6-5 and TRBJ2-2, with D possibly being TRBD1 (5 bases). Germline V lookup: CDR1 MNHEY, CDR2 SVGAGI. Trimming removed 8 bases from V and 7 bases from J, with 11 bases in between. The CDR3 spans 12 residues. The CDR3 region is CASSSGFGELFF. CDR3 nucleotides: TGTGCCAGCTCCTCAGGGTTCGGGGAGCTGTTTTTT.

The gene calls are TRBV7-8 and TRBJ2-5; 9 positions agree with TRBD1. The ends lost 3 bases at V and 2 bases at J; junction bases unmatched: 4. The CDR3 sequence is 15 residues long. Germline V gene sequence: CDR1 SGHVS, CDR2 FQNEAQ. The CDR3 DNA reads as TGTGCCAGCAGCTTCAGAGACAGGGGGCAAGAGACCCAGTACTTC. Protein sequence: CASSFRDRGQETQYF.

V is TRBV24-1 and J is TRBJ2-1; no clear D gene. V lost 1 base and J lost 6, with 12 bases in between. This CDR3 region has 15 residues. Germline V gene data show CDR1 as KGHDR and CDR2 as SFDVKD. The CDR3 DNA follows: TGTGCCACCAGTGATTTTAATAGCCCGAGCAATGAGCAGTTCTTC. Amino acid sequence: CATSDFNSPSNEQFF.

This chain links TRBV21-1 with TRBJ2-1; TRBD1 reflects the table's D call only, with no check against the DNA. TRBV21-1 is a listed pseudogene. The CDR3 runs 14 residues. This chain's CDR3 is CASSKGYRGDEQFF. CDR3 sequence (DNA): TGTGCCAGCAGCAAAGGTTACAGGGGTGATGAGCAGTTCTTC.

This chain connects TRBV14 to TRBJ1-1; no firm D call. V dropped 0 bases and J dropped 7 bases, with 12 bases sitting between them. Germline V CDR1 and CDR2: SGHDN, FVKESK. The CDR3 totals 14 residues. The CDR3 reads CASSQDRRRGEAFF. CDR3 DNA sequence: TGTGCCAGCAGCCAAGATAGGAGGAGAGGTGAAGCTTTCTTT. The full variable domain, its missing parts supplied by reference TRBV14 and TRBJ1-1, is EAGVTQFPSHSVIEKGQTVTLRCDPISGHDNLYWYRRVMGKEIKFLLHFVKESKQDESGMPNNRFLAERTGGTYSTLKVQPAELEDSGVYFCASSQDRRRGEAFFGQGTRLTVV.

The J gene is TRBJ2-5, the V gene TRBV11-2, with 9 bases lining up with TRBD2. The CDR3 sequence is 15 residues long. The V gene's germline CDR1 is SGHAT and CDR2 FQNNGV. V dropped 1 base and J dropped 3; count of bases not matched to a gene: 3. CDR3 sequence: CASSLAASGEETQYF. The CDR3 bases are TGTGCCAGCAGCTTAGCTGCTAGCGGGGAAGAGACCCAGTACTTC.

This clone was counted a few times. The gene calls are TRBV6-6 and TRBJ2-3; no firm D call. CDR1 is MNHNY and CDR2 is SVGAGI in the germline V gene (reference sequence). This CDR3 is 15 amino acids long. Trimming removed 5 bases from V and 3 bases from J, with 15 bases in between. CDR3 sequence: CASSDWRPGTDTQYF. In DNA form, the CDR3 reads TGTGCCAGCAGTGACTGGCGCCCAGGTACAGATACGCAGTATTTT.

The chain is built from TRBV27 and TRBJ1-3; possibly TRBD1 for D (6 bases). Germline assignment: CDR1 MNHEY and CDR2 SMNVEV (reference sequence). Trimming cost V 4 bases and J 8 bases, with 15 bases left between them. The CDR3 totals 14 residues. CDR3: CASSSRGLGDTIYF. The DNA of the CDR3 is TGTGCCAGCAGTTCGAGGGGGTTGGGTGACACCATATATTTT.

The chain joins TRBV30 to TRBJ2-5, with TRBD2 as a possible D gene (7 bases). CDR1 and CDR2 from the germline V gene are GTSNPN and SVGIG (reference sequence). The CDR3 runs to 13 residues. V gave up 4 bases and J gave up 6 bases, with 15 bases separating them. This CDR3 reads CAWMGGGPKTQYF. The CDR3 nucleotides are TGTGCCTGGATGGGAGGGGGGCCGAAGACCCAGTACTTC.

This clone was seen a few times. The V and J genes are TRBV11-3 and TRBJ1-1; D is ambiguous. CDR3 length: 13 amino acids. Trimming removed 0 bases at V and 4 bases at J, with 6 bases between. Germline-derived CDR1 and CDR2 are SGHNT and YENEEA. The CDR3 reads CASSLEESTEAFF. DNA of the CDR3: TGTGCCAGCAGCTTAGAGGAGTCCACTGAAGCTTTCTTT.

V is TRBV5-6 and J is TRBJ2-7, with 10 bases aligning to TRBD2. Germline V lookup: CDR1 SGHDT, CDR2 YYEEEE. Germline trimming cut 4 bases from V and 4 bases from J; bases unmatched to any gene: 2. The CDR3 extends over 13 amino acids. In DNA form, the CDR3 reads TGTGCCAGCAGCCCACTAGCGGGGTACGAGCAGTACTTC. Amino acids: CASSPLAGYEQYF.

V usage is TRBV5-6 and J usage is TRBJ1-1; D not certain. CDR1 is SGHDT and CDR2 is YYEEEE in the germline V gene. This CDR3 has 15 residues. Trimming pared 4 bases from V and 0 bases from J, leaving 13 bases between. CDR3 sequence (DNA): TGTGCCAGCAGCCACGTCGAGGAATTGAACACTGAAGCTTTCTTT. Translated: CASSHVEELNTEAFF.

The rearrangement joins TRBV12-3 or TRBV12-4 to TRBJ2-1; 11 bases map to TRBD2. The CDR3 loop spans 13 amino acids. Unmatched junction bases numbered 0, after V lost 2 bases and J lost 9 bases. The CDR3 sequence is CASSLLAGGEQFF. In nucleotides, the CDR3 is TGTGCCAGCAGTTTACTAGCGGGAGGTGAGCAGTTCTTC.

The CDR3 is CASIRTGSYGYTF. The CDR3 DNA is TGTGCCAGCATCAGAACAGGGTCCTATGGCTACACCTTC. The V call is TRBV7-2, the J call TRBJ1-2, with D perhaps TRBD1 (6 bases). The CDR3 is 13 amino acids. Per germline, CDR1 SGHTA and CDR2 FQGNSA. Trimming shortened V by 7 bases and J by 4 bases, and 13 bases separated the two germline ends.

The J gene is TRBJ2-7, the V gene TRBV18; 10 bases agree with TRBD2. CDR1 and CDR2 from the germline V gene are KGHSH and LQKENI. CDR3 size: 15 residues. V was pared by 4 bases and J by 4 bases, with 7 bases of the junction left unmatched. The chain's CDR3 is CASSQAVAGGYEQYF. The CDR3 coding sequence is TGTGCCAGCTCACAAGCGGTAGCGGGAGGTTACGAGCAGTACTTC.